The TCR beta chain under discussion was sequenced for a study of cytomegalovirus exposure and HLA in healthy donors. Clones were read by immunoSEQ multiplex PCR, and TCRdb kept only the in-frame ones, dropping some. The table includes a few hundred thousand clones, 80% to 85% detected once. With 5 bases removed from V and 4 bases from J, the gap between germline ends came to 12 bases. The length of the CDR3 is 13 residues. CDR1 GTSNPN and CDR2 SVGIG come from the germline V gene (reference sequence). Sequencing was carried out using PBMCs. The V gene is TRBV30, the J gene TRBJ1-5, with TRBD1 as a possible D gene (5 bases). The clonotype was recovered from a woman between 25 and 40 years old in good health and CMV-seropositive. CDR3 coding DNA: TGTGCCTGGGGACACCCTGGGAATCAGCCCCAGCATTTT. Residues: CAWGHPGNQPQHF.